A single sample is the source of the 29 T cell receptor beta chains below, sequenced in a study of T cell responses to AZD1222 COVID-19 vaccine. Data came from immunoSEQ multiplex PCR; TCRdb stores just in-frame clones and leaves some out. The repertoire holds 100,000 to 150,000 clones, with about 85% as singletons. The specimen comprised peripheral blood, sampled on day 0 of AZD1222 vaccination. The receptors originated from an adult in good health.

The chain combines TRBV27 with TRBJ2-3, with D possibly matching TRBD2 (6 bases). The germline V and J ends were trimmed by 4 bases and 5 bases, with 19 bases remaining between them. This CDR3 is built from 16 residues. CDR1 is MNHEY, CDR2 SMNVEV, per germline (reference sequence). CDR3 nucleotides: TGTGCCAGCAGTTCCCGGACTACCACACTCCGAGATACGCAGTATTTT. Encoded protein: CASSSRTTTLRDTQYF.

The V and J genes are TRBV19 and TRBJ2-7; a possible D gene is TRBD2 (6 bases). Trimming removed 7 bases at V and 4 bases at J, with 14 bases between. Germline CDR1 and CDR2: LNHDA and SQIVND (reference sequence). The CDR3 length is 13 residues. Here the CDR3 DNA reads TGTGCCAGTACCACCCAGGAGGGATACGAGCAGTACTTC. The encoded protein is CASTTQEGYEQYF.

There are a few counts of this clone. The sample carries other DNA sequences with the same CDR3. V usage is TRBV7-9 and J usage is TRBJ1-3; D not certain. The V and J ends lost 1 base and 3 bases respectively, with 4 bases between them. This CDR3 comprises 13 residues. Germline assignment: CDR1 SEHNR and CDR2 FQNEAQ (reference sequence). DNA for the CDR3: TGTGCCAGCAGCTTAGAACGTGGAAACACCATATATTTT. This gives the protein CASSLERGNTIYF.

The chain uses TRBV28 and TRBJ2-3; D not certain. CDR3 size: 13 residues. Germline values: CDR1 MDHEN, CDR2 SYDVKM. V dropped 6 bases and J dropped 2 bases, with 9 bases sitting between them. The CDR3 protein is CASSDASTDTQYF. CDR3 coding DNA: TGTGCCAGCAGCGACGCCTCCACAGATACGCAGTATTTT.

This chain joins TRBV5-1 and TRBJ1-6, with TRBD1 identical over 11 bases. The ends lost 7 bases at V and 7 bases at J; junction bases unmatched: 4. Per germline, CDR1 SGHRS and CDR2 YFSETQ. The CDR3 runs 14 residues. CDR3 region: CASQRDRGNSPLHF. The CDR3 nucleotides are TGCGCCAGCCAACGGGACAGGGGGAATTCACCCCTCCACTTT.

The CDR3 loop is CASSGLQGQPQHF. The CDR3 DNA reads TGTGCCAGCAGCGGTTTACAGGGACAGCCCCAGCATTTT. V is TRBV9 and J is TRBJ1-5; TRBD1 is a possible D gene (6 bases). Per the germline V gene, CDR1 is SGDLS and CDR2 is YYNGEE. This CDR3 spans 13 amino acids. Trimming left V 3 bases short and J 7 bases short, with 11 bases between.

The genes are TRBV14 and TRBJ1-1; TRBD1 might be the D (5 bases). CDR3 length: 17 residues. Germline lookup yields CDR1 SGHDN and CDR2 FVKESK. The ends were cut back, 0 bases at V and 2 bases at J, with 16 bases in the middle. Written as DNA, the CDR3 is TGTGCCAGCAGCCAAGATAAACGCAGGGAAATTAACACTGAAGCTTTCTTT. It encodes CASSQDKRREINTEAFF.

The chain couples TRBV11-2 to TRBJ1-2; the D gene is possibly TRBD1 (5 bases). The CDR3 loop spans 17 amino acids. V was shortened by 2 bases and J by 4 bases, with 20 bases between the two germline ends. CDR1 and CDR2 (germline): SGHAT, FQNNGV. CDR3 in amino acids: CASSLPKRGVDSYGYTF. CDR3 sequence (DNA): TGTGCCAGCAGCTTACCTAAGCGAGGGGTGGATAGCTATGGCTACACCTTC.

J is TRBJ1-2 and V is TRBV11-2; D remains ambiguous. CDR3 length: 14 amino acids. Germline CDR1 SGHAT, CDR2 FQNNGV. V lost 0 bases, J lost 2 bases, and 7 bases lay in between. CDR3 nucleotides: TGTGCCAGCAGCTTAGAGGAGGGAAACTATGGCTACACCTTC. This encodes CASSLEEGNYGYTF.

The CDR3 loop reads CASSQEAGIPAYTIYF. CDR3 coding DNA: TGCGCCAGCAGCCAAGAGGCGGGAATACCTGCGTACACCATATATTTT. The genes are TRBV4-3 and TRBJ1-3, with D hard to call. Trimming shortened V by 0 bases and J by 8 bases, and 17 bases separated the two germline ends. From germline, CDR1 is LGHNA and CDR2 YSLEER. CDR3 length: 16 amino acids.

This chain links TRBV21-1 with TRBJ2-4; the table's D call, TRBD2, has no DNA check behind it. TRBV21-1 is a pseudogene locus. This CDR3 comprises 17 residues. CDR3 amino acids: CASSKDERGLAKNIQYF. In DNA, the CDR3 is TGTGCCAGCAGCAAAGATGAGCGGGGACTAGCCAAAAACATTCAGTACTTC.

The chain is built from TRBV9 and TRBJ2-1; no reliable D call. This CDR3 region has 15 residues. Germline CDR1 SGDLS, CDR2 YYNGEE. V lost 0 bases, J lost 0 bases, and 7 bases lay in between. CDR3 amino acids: CASSVDHRSYNEQFF. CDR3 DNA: TGTGCCAGCAGCGTAGATCATCGCTCCTACAATGAGCAGTTCTTC.

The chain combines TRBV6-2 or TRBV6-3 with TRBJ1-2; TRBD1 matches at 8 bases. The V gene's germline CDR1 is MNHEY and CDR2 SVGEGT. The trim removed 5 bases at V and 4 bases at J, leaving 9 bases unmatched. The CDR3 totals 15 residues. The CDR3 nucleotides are TGTGCCAGCAGTGATCCTTCACAGGGGGTCTATGGCTACACCTTC. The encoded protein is CASSDPSQGVYGYTF.

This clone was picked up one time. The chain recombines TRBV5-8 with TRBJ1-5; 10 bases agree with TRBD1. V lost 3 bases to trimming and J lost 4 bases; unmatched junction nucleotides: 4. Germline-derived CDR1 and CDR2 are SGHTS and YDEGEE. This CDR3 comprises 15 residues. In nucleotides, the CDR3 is TGTGCCAGCAGCTGGGGACAGGGGCCTAATCAGCCCCAGCATTTT. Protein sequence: CASSWGQGPNQPQHF.

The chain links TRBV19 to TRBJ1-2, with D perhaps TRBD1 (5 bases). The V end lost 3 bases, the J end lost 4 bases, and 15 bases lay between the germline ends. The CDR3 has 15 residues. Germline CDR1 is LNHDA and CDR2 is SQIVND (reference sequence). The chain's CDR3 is CASSILAGRGYGYTF. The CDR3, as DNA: TGTGCCAGTAGTATTCTGGCAGGGAGGGGCTATGGCTACACCTTC.

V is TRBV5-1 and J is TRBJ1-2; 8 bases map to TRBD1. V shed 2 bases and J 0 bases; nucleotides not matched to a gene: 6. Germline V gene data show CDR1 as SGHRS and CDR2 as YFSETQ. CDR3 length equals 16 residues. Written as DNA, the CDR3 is TGCGCCAGCAGCTTCACAGGGGGTTCCTCTAACTATGGCTACACCTTC. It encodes CASSFTGGSSNYGYTF.

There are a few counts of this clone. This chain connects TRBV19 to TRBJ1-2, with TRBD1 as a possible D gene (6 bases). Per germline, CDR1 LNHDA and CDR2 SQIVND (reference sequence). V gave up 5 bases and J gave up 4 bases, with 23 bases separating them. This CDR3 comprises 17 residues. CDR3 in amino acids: CASSVREGHWIGYGYTF. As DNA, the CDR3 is TGTGCCAGTAGTGTCCGTGAGGGACACTGGATCGGCTATGGCTACACCTTC.

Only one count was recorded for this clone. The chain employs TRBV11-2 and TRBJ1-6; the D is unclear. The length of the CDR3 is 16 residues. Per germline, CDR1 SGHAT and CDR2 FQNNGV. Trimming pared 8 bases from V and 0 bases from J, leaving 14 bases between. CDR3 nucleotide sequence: TGTGCCAGCCAGCGTGGGCCGAGCTCCTATAATTCACCCCTCCACTTT. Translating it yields CASQRGPSSYNSPLHF.

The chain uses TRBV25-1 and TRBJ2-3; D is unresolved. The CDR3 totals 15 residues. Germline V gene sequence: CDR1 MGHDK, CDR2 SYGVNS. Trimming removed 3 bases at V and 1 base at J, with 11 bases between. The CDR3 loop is CASSDSSSGTDTQYF. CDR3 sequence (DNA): TGTGCCAGCAGTGACAGTTCCTCGGGCACAGATACGCAGTATTTT.

The CDR3 loop reads CASSLERDRAFYGYTF. For the CDR3, the DNA is TGTGCCAGCAGCTTAGAAAGGGACAGAGCGTTCTATGGCTACACCTTC. V is TRBV7-9 and J is TRBJ1-2, with 7 bases that match TRBD1. CDR3 size: 16 residues. The V gene end was trimmed by 1 base and the J gene end by 4 bases; junction bases not matched to a gene: 9. Germline V gene lookup returns CDR1 SEHNR and CDR2 FQNEAQ (reference sequence).

CDR3 loop: CASSPGGGDQWQYF. The CDR3 coding sequence is TGCGCCAGCAGCCCCGGGGGGGGCGATCAGTGGCAGTACTTC. The chain links TRBV5-1 to TRBJ2-7; 8 nucleotides agree with TRBD2. Germline loops: CDR1 SGHRS, CDR2 YFSETQ. With 4 bases clipped from V and 9 bases from J, the junction kept 12 bases outside the gene matches. This CDR3 region has 14 residues.

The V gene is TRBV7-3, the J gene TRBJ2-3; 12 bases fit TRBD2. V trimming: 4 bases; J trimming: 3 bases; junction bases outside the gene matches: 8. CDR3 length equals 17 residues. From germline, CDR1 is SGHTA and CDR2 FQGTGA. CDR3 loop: CASSSRLAGDRTDTQYF. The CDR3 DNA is TGTGCCAGCAGCTCGAGACTAGCGGGAGATCGAACAGATACGCAGTATTTT.

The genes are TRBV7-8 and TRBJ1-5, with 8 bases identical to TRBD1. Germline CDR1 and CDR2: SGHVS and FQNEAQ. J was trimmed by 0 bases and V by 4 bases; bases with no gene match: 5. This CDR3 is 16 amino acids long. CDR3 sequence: CASSYGQGNSNQPQHF. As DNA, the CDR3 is TGTGCCAGCAGCTATGGACAGGGAAATAGCAATCAGCCCCAGCATTTT.

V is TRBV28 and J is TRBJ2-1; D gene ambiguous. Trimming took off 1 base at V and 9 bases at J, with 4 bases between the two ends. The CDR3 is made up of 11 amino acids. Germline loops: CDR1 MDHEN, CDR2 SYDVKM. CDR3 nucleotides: TGTGCCAGCAGTTTATCTGCTGAGCAGTTCTTC. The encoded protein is CASSLSAEQFF.

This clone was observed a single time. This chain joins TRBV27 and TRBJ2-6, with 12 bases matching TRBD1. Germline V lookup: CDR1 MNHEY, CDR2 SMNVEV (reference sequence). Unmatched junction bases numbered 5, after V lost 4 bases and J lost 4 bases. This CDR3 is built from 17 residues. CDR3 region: CASSSGQGAAGANVLTF. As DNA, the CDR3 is TGTGCCAGCAGTTCGGGACAGGGGGCAGCGGGGGCCAACGTCCTGACTTTC.

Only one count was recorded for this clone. Here the CDR3 reads CASSSLMNRRTTEAFF. CDR3 in DNA: TGTGCCAGCAGCTCACTAATGAACCGACGCACCACTGAAGCTTTCTTT. V gene TRBV11-2 combines with J gene TRBJ1-1; no clear D. Trimming removed 4 bases at V and 4 bases at J, with 19 bases between. The CDR3 totals 16 residues. The germline V gene has CDR1 SGHAT and CDR2 FQNNGV.

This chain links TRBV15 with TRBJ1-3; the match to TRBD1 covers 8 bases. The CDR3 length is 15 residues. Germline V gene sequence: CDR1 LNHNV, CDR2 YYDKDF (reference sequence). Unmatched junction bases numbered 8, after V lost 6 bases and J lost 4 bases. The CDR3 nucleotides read TGTGCCACCAGGCCTACAGGGGGGAAAGGAAACACCATATATTTT. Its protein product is CATRPTGGKGNTIYF.

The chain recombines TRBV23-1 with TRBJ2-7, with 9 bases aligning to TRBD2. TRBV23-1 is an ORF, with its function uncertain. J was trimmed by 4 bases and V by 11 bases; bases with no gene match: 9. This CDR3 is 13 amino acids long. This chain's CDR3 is CAGPGTSSYEQYF. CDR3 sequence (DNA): TGCGCCGGCCCAGGGACTAGCTCGTACGAGCAGTACTTC.

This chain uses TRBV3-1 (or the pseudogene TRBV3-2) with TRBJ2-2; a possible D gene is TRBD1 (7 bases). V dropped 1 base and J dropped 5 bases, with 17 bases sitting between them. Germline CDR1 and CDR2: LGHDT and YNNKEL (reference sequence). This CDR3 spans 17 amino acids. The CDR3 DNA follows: TGTGCCAGCAGCCAAGCAGCAGGGGGGCGCCGAACCGGGGAGCTGTTTTTT. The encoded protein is CASSQAAGGRRTGELFF.